This TCR beta chain was retrieved from a study of blood T cell repertoires in COVID-19. Across the whole study: From T cells, B-cell-depleted T cells, or PBMCs came the material, which was cDNA or gDNA.

Measured with immunoSEQ multiplex PCR; TCRdb has only the in-frame clones, and not every one. The sample has fewer than 150,000 clones; roughly 81% are singletons. Trimming at V came to 3 bases and at J to 0 bases, leaving 10 bases not matched to a gene. Germline CDR1 is MDHEN and CDR2 is SYDVKM. The CDR3 is made up of 18 amino acids. Sequencing was carried out using peripheral blood. This chain connects TRBV28 to TRBJ1-5; 8 bases match TRBD1. This TCR was recovered from a human donor in a cohort sampled during active COVID-19. CDR3: CASSFSGTGFYSNQPQHF. The DNA of the CDR3 is TGTGCCAGCAGTTTCTCCGGGACAGGCTTTTATAGCAATCAGCCCCAGCATTTT.